This TCR beta chain was observed in a study of T cell responses to AZD1222 COVID-19 vaccine. Germline CDR1 and CDR2: PRHDT and FYEKMQ (reference sequence). The germline V and J ends were trimmed by 7 bases and 4 bases, with 11 bases remaining between them. This CDR3 region has 14 residues. This clone came up once. Generated by immunoSEQ multiplex PCR, the TCRdb table keeps only in-frame clones and is missing some. This sample has roughly 170,000 clones, with roughly 94% found just once. The chain has TRBV13 and TRBJ1-6, with D hard to call. The sample in question was peripheral blood, obtained 28 days after the second AZD1222 dose. This receptor was obtained from an adult who received the AZD1222 COVID-19 vaccine. This CDR3 is CASKSGPYNSPLHF. In DNA form, the CDR3 reads TGTGCCAGCAAATCTGGCCCTTATAATTCACCCCTCCACTTT.